The 8 T cell receptor beta chains below come from one sample, sequenced in a study of OX40 agonist ivuxolimab in advanced cancers. The protocol was immunoSEQ multiplex PCR, while the TCRdb copy is restricted to in-frame clones and leaves out a portion. The table lists tens of thousands of clones, approximately 80% of them singletons. This specimen consisted of CD4+ or CD8+ T cells sorted from blood, obtained in a trial of the OX40 agonist ivuxolimab. The receptors come from an adult with an advanced solid tumor such as melanoma, head and neck, liver or kidney cancer.

This clone was seen a few times. The chain is built from TRBV5-1 and TRBJ2-3; TRBD1 matches at 8 bases. This CDR3 is 15 amino acids long. J lost 1 base, V lost 5 bases, and 6 bases had no gene match. Germline V gene data show CDR1 as SGHRS and CDR2 as YFSETQ. CDR3 bases: TGCGCCAGCAGAGGACAGGGAAGCCGCACAGATACGCAGTATTTT. Protein: CASRGQGSRTDTQYF.

This chain uses TRBV18 with TRBJ2-7, with no clear D. The CDR3 runs 15 residues. Trimming pared 6 bases from V and 4 bases from J, leaving 19 bases between. From germline, CDR1 is KGHSH and CDR2 LQKENI. CDR3 residues: CASSQGPDATYEQYF. In nucleotides, the CDR3 is TGTGCCAGCTCCCAAGGGCCAGATGCTACTTACGAGCAGTACTTC.

The V and J genes are TRBV11-2 and TRBJ2-5; the D gene is possibly TRBD2 (6 bases). Germline CDR1 reads SGHAT; CDR2 reads FQNNGV. V lost 0 bases and J lost 2, with 19 bases in between. The CDR3 extends over 18 amino acids. DNA for the CDR3: TGTGCCAGCAGCTTAGATGGAACCTTGGGGGAGGCGCAAGAGACCCAGTACTTC. This codes for CASSLDGTLGEAQETQYF.

The rearrangement joins TRBV10-3 to TRBJ2-5; TRBD2 agrees at 10 bases. Germline CDR1 ENHRY, CDR2 SYGVKD. V gave up 2 bases and J gave up 5 bases; unmatched junction bases: 5. The CDR3 has 15 residues. Here the CDR3 DNA reads TGTGCCATCAGTGAGGCTAGCGGGGGCTCTGAGACCCAGTACTTC. Its protein is CAISEASGGSETQYF.

J is TRBJ1-2 and V is TRBV5-8; D gene uncertain. Trimming left V 1 base short and J 5 bases short, with 6 bases between. This CDR3 spans 12 amino acids. Germline V gene data show CDR1 as SGHTS and CDR2 as YDEGEE. The CDR3 reads CASSLLSYGYTF. The CDR3 DNA follows: TGTGCCAGCAGCTTGCTGAGTTATGGCTACACCTTC.

V usage is TRBV5-8 and J usage is TRBJ2-1; TRBD2 is a possible D gene (5 bases). CDR1 is SGHTS, CDR2 YDEGEE, per germline. V was trimmed by 6 bases and J by 6 bases, leaving 22 bases between them. The CDR3 runs 16 residues. DNA of the CDR3: TGTGCCAGCACCAACAACTTCATGGACGGACTCAATGAGCAGTTCTTC. Its translation: CASTNNFMDGLNEQFF.

The count of this clone is one. The chain is built from TRBV5-4 and TRBJ2-7, with TRBD1 identical over 9 bases. CDR1 is SGHNT and CDR2 is YYREEE in the germline V gene (reference sequence). Trimming at V came to 1 base and at J to 5 bases, leaving 13 bases not matched to a gene. The CDR3 totals 17 residues. The CDR3 loop reads CASSLFGGGTGSNEQYF. The DNA of the CDR3 is TGTGCCAGCAGCTTGTTTGGGGGCGGGACAGGGTCTAACGAGCAGTACTTC.

The chain joins TRBV6-4 to TRBJ1-2; D is possibly TRBD1 (6 bases). The V gene's germline CDR1 is MRHNA and CDR2 SNTAGT. This CDR3 is built from 14 residues. V was clipped by 6 bases and J by 4 bases, with 15 bases between them. CDR3 protein: CASSNKGQLYGYTF. The CDR3 region has the DNA TGTGCCAGCAGCAACAAAGGACAGCTCTATGGCTACACCTTC.